The sequence of this T cell receptor beta chain was determined in a study of T-cell reconstitution after alpha-beta-depleted transplantation in children. Whole-study results and caveats: Reports say that about two months after transplant, the alpha-beta T cells came out of several hundred graft clones that had expanded. One year after transplant, T-cell counts and diversity came mostly from newly produced T cells. There were some patients whose high TCRbeta diversity at day 60 came from surviving recipient T cells and thymic progenitors.

Many counts were recorded for this clonotype. Its antigen remains unidentified. Unique molecular identifiers were incorporated during preparation of the TCRbeta library. TCRdb called the PCR reads again in MiXCR, with one record for every CDR3 protein. The sample has almost 250,000 distinct CDR3 sequences; 20% to 30% are singletons. This receptor was obtained from a girl under 10 years old with Fanconi anemia, due to receive a stem cell transplant. The material was PBMCs, obtained before TCRalphabeta/CD19-depleted stem cell transplant.

The CDR3 loop is CSVGQGAYNEQFF. The DNA for the CDR3 is TGCAGCGTTGGGCAGGGGGCCTACAATGAGCAGTTCTTC. The chain is built from TRBV29-1 and TRBJ2-1; 7 nucleotides match TRBD1. The CDR3 runs 13 residues. After removal of 4 bases from V and 2 bases from J, the junction contained 2 bases not matched to a gene. From germline, CDR1 is SQVTM and CDR2 ANQGSEA.